A selection of T cell receptor beta chains follows, all from one sample in a study of identical twins. TCRdb re-called the 5' RACE reads with MiXCR, one entry per CDR3 protein. The sample lists 1.5 million to 2 million distinct CDR3 sequences; less than 40% were seen once. Input material: cord blood. These receptors came from a newborn girl in good health. CDR3s include the opening cysteine and the closing phenylalanine or tryptophan. A D gene is named only where the DNA matches it firmly. A clone size is listed for some rows: how often the clone was seen (once, few, many), or a class if it is expanded.

D gene: .; J gene: TRBJ2-1; V gene: TRBV5-1; clone size: few; CDR3 protein: CASSSLTNSYNEQFF; CDR3 DNA: TGCGCCAGCAGCTCGCTGACAAACTCCTACAATGAGCAGTTCTTC
D gene: .; J gene: TRBJ2-5; V gene: TRBV5-1; clone size: .; CDR3 protein: CASSLSPATGQETQYF; CDR3 DNA: TGCGCCAGCAGCTTGAGCCCCGCGACGGGCCAAGAGACCCAGTACTTC
D gene: .; J gene: TRBJ2-3; V gene: TRBV7-8; clone size: .; CDR3 protein: CASSFLGRVGGTDTQYF; CDR3 DNA: TGTGCCAGCAGCTTTCTCGGTAGGGTAGGGGGGACAGATACGCAGTATTTT
D gene: .; J gene: TRBJ2-3; V gene: TRBV2; clone size: .; CDR3 protein: CASSEDGKITDTQYF; CDR3 DNA: TGTGCCAGCAGTGAAGACGGCAAGATCACAGATACGCAGTATTTT
D gene: .; J gene: TRBJ1-4; V gene: TRBV20-1; clone size: .; CDR3 protein: CSAMKGWGPTNEKLFF; CDR3 DNA: TGCAGTGCGATGAAGGGGTGGGGGCCTACTAATGAAAAACTGTTTTTT
D gene: .; J gene: TRBJ2-3; V gene: TRBV13; clone size: .; CDR3 protein: CASSFGGNTQYF; CDR3 DNA: TGTGCCAGCAGCTTTGGAGGTAATACGCAGTATTTT
D gene: TRBD1; J gene: TRBJ2-3; V gene: TRBV7-9; clone size: few; CDR3 protein: CASEPGTATDTQYF; CDR3 DNA: TGTGCCAGCGAGCCCGGGACAGCCACAGATACGCAGTATTTT
D gene: .; J gene: TRBJ2-1; V gene: TRBV2; clone size: .; CDR3 protein: CASNSLASSYNEQFF; CDR3 DNA: TGTGCCAGCAATTCCCTAGCGAGCTCCTACAATGAGCAGTTCTTC
D gene: .; J gene: TRBJ2-5; V gene: TRBV4-1; clone size: .; CDR3 protein: CASSQVGQIQETQYF; CDR3 DNA: TGCGCCAGCAGCCAGGTTGGACAGATCCAAGAGACCCAGTACTTC
D gene: TRBD1; J gene: TRBJ1-2; V gene: TRBV25-1; clone size: .; CDR3 protein: CASSPGGQGSYGYTF; CDR3 DNA: TGTGCCAGCAGTCCCGGAGGACAGGGAAGCTATGGCTACACCTTC
D gene: TRBD1; J gene: TRBJ2-7; V gene: TRBV20-1; clone size: few; CDR3 protein: CSAENGQGADEQYF; CDR3 DNA: TGCAGTGCTGAGAATGGACAGGGGGCCGACGAGCAGTACTTC
D gene: TRBD2; J gene: TRBJ2-3; V gene: TRBV4-1; clone size: few; CDR3 protein: CASSQQLAGGPGGTDTQYF; CDR3 DNA: TGCGCCAGCAGCCAACAACTAGCGGGAGGGCCAGGTGGCACAGATACGCAGTATTTT
D gene: .; J gene: TRBJ1-3; V gene: TRBV29-1; clone size: .; CDR3 protein: CSVGERGTGNTIYF; CDR3 DNA: TGCAGCGTCGGGGAAAGGGGGACAGGAAACACCATATATTTT
D gene: .; J gene: TRBJ2-3; V gene: TRBV7-9; clone size: few; CDR3 protein: CASTFGREPTDTQYF; CDR3 DNA: TGTGCCAGCACCTTCGGGCGGGAACCCACAGATACGCAGTATTTT
D gene: TRBD2; J gene: TRBJ2-2; V gene: TRBV20-1; clone size: .; CDR3 protein: CSAREGGGTGELFF; CDR3 DNA: TGCAGTGCTAGAGAGGGGGGGGGCACCGGGGAGCTGTTTTTT
D gene: .; J gene: TRBJ1-6; V gene: TRBV27; clone size: .; CDR3 protein: CASSLQGERNSPLHF; CDR3 DNA: TGTGCCAGCAGTTTGCAGGGAGAGCGGAATTCACCCCTCCACTTT
D gene: TRBD2; J gene: TRBJ2-7; V gene: TRBV11-2; clone size: few; CDR3 protein: CASTPGGAQYF; CDR3 DNA: TGTGCCAGCACCCCGGGGGGGGCACAGTACTTC
D gene: .; J gene: TRBJ2-4; V gene: TRBV4-1; clone size: few; CDR3 protein: CASSLSIWEAKNIQYF; CDR3 DNA: TGCGCCAGCAGCCTCTCGATTTGGGAAGCCAAAAACATTCAGTACTTC
D gene: .; J gene: TRBJ1-6; V gene: TRBV21-1; clone size: few; CDR3 protein: CASSNGGHYNSPLHF; CDR3 DNA: TGTGCCAGCAGCAATGGAGGACACTATAATTCACCCCTCCACTTT
D gene: .; J gene: TRBJ1-2; V gene: TRBV2; clone size: .; CDR3 protein: CASSVSGRTNYGYTF; CDR3 DNA: TGTGCCAGCAGTGTTTCGGGCCGCACTAACTATGGCTACACCTTC
D gene: .; J gene: TRBJ2-4; V gene: TRBV4-2; clone size: .; CDR3 protein: CASSPYRANENIQYF; CDR3 DNA: TGTGCCAGCAGCCCCTACCGGGCTAACGAAAACATTCAGTACTTC
D gene: TRBD1; J gene: TRBJ2-5; V gene: TRBV3-1; clone size: .; CDR3 protein: CASSHKDRGKQYF; CDR3 DNA: TGTGCCAGCAGCCACAAGGACAGGGGAAAGCAGTACTTC
D gene: .; J gene: TRBJ2-3; V gene: TRBV3-1; clone size: few; CDR3 protein: CASSRNGVDTQYF; CDR3 DNA: TGTGCCAGCAGCCGGAATGGGGTAGATACGCAGTATTTT
D gene: TRBD2; J gene: TRBJ2-1; V gene: TRBV19; clone size: .; CDR3 protein: CASSLSGGREQFF; CDR3 DNA: TGTGCCAGTAGTCTTAGCGGGGGACGTGAGCAGTTCTTC
D gene: TRBD2; J gene: TRBJ2-7; V gene: TRBV27; clone size: .; CDR3 protein: CASSLYPRASGMKRYF; CDR3 DNA: TGTGCCAGCAGTTTATACCCTCGGGCTAGCGGGATGAAGCGGTACTTC
D gene: .; J gene: TRBJ2-5; V gene: TRBV10-3; clone size: .; CDR3 protein: CAINDRETQYF; CDR3 DNA: TGTGCCATCAATGATCGGGAGACCCAGTACTTC
D gene: TRBD2; J gene: TRBJ2-1; V gene: TRBV6-1; clone size: .; CDR3 protein: CASSAVRSSGGALEQFF; CDR3 DNA: TGTGCCAGCAGTGCCGTAAGGTCTAGCGGGGGGGCCCTTGAGCAGTTCTTC